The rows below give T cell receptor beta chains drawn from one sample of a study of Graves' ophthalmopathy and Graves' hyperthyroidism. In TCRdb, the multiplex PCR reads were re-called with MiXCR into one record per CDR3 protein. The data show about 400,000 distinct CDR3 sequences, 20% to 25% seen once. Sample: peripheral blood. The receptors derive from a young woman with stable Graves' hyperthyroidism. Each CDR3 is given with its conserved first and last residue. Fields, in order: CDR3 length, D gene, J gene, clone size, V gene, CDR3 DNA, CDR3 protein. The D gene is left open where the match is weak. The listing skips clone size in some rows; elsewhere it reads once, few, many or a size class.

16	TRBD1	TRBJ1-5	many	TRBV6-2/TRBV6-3	TGTGCCAGCAGTTACCCCGGGACAGGGGAGAGCCAGCCCCAGCATTTT	CASSYPGTGESQPQHF
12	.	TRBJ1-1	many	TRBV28	TGTGCCAGCAGTTTAAGGAGGGAGATCCCTTTCTTT	CASSLRREIPFF
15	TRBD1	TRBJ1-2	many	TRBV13	TGTGCCAGCAGCTCAACAGGGGACATTGGCTATGGCTACACCTTC	CASSSTGDIGYGYTF
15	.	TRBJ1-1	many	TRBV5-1	TGCGCCAGCAAGTTGGGAGCCAGGGGGAACACTGAAGCTTTCTTT	CASKLGARGNTEAFF
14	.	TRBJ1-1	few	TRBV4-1	TGCGCCAGCAGCCAACCGACCAGGGTCACTGAAGCTTTCTTT	CASSQPTRVTEAFF
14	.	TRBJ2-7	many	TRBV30	TGTGCCTGGACCTGGGGGGACAGCTCCTACGAGCAGTACTTC	CAWTWGDSSYEQYF
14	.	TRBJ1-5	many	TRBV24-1	TGTGCCGCCCACGACAGGTCCAGAGGTCAGCCCCAGCATTTT	CAAHDRSRGQPQHF
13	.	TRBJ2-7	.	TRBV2	TGTGCCAGCAGTGAAGGTCTAGCGTCCGAGCAGTACTTC	CASSEGLASEQYF
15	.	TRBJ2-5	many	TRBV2	TGTGCCAGCAGCAGGGAGACAGGCCCCCAAGAGACCCAGTACTTC	CASSRETGPQETQYF
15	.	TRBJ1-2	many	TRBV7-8	TGTGCCAGCAGCTTAGCGTCGCGGACCGTCTATGGCTACACCTTC	CASSLASRTVYGYTF
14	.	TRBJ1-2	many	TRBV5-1	TGCGCCAGCAGCTTGCGACAGGAAGCCTATGGCTACACCTTC	CASSLRQEAYGYTF
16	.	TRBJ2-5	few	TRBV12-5	TGTGCTAGTGGTTTGGCCCCCGGGGGAAGAGGGGAGACCCAGTACTTC	CASGLAPGGRGETQYF
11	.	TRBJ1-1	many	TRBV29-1	TGCAGCGTTCAGAGACCGATGAAAGCTTTCTTT	CSVQRPMKAFF
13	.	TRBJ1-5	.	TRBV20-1	TGCAGTGCTAGCGGGCAGGCGCATGGGCCCCAGCATTTT	CSASGQAHGPQHF
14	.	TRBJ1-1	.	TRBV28	TGTGCCAGCAGTTTCGCCCAGGGGCCCTCTGAAGCTTTCTTT	CASSFAQGPSEAFF
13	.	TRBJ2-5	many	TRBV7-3	TGTGCCAGCAGCAGGGGTCGGGATGAGACCCAGTACTTC	CASSRGRDETQYF
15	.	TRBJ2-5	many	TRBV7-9	TGTGCCAGCAGCTTATTACCCGCCGGGGGAGAGACCCAGTACTTC	CASSLLPAGGETQYF
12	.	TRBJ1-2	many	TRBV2	TGTGCCAGCAGGAAGACAGACTATGGCTACACCTTC	CASRKTDYGYTF
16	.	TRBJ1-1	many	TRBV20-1	TGCAGTGCTAGAGAGGGGGTCCGGTGGCGTAACACTGAAGCTTTCTTT	CSAREGVRWRNTEAFF
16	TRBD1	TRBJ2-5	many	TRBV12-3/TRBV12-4	TGTGCCAGCAGTTTAGAGGACAGGGGGAAGCAAGAGACCCAGTACTTC	CASSLEDRGKQETQYF
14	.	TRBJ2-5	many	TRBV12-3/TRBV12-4	TGTGCCAGCACCCCAAGTCGCAACCAAGAGACCCAGTACTTC	CASTPSRNQETQYF
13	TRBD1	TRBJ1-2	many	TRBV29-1	TGCAGCGTAGTCGGACAGGGGGCGTCAGGCTACACCTTC	CSVVGQGASGYTF
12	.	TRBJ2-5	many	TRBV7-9	TGTGCCAGCAGCTTGGCTTTGGAGACCCAGTACTTC	CASSLALETQYF
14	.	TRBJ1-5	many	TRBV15	TGTGCCACCAGGAAGCCTGACGGGGATCAGCCCCAGCATTTT	CATRKPDGDQPQHF
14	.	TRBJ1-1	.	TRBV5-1	TGCGCCAGCAGCGGGGATGGGGGGCTCACTGAAGCTTTCTTT	CASSGDGGLTEAFF
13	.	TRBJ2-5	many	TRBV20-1	TGCAGTGCTAGTTGGGGGGCGCGAGAGACCCAGTACTTC	CSASWGARETQYF
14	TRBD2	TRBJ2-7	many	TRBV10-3	TGTGCCATCAGACCTAGCGGGCCTTCCTACGAGCAGTACTTC	CAIRPSGPSYEQYF
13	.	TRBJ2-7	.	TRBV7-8	TGTGCCAGCAGCTTAGAAGCTCGGGACGAGCAGTACTTC	CASSLEARDEQYF
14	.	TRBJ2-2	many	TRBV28	TGTGCCAGCAAGTGGGCTAGCGAGGCCGGGGAGCTGTTTTTT	CASKWASEAGELFF
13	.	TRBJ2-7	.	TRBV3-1	TGTGCCAGCAGCCTCGGAGCTATTCCCGAGCAGTACTTC	CASSLGAIPEQYF
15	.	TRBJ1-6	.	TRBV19	TGTGCCAGTAGTATTGCGGCAGGGATTAATTCACCCCTCCACTTT	CASSIAAGINSPLHF
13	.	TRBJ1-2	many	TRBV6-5	TGTGCCAGCTCAAGTGGGGAAAACTATGGCTACACCTTC	CASSSGENYGYTF
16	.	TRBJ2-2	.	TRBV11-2	TGTGCCAGCAGCTTAGTTTTGGGTTCGTTCGCCGGGGAGCTGTTTTTT	CASSLVLGSFAGELFF
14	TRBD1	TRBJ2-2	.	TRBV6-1	TGTGCCAGCAGTGACAGGGGGCGCCCCGGGGAGCTGTTTTTT	CASSDRGRPGELFF
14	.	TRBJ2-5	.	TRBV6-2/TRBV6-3	TGTGCCAGCAGTTACCGCAGGGACCAAGAGACCCAGTACTTC	CASSYRRDQETQYF
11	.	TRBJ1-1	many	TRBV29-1	TGCAGCGCCGGGATGGACACTGAAGCTTTCTTT	CSAGMDTEAFF
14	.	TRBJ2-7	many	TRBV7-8	TGTGCCAGCAGCTTAGCCTCCCTCAAACACGAGCAGTACTTC	CASSLASLKHEQYF
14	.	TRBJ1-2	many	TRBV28	TGTGCCAGCAGTTTACCCGGACGGAACTATGGCTACACCTTC	CASSLPGRNYGYTF